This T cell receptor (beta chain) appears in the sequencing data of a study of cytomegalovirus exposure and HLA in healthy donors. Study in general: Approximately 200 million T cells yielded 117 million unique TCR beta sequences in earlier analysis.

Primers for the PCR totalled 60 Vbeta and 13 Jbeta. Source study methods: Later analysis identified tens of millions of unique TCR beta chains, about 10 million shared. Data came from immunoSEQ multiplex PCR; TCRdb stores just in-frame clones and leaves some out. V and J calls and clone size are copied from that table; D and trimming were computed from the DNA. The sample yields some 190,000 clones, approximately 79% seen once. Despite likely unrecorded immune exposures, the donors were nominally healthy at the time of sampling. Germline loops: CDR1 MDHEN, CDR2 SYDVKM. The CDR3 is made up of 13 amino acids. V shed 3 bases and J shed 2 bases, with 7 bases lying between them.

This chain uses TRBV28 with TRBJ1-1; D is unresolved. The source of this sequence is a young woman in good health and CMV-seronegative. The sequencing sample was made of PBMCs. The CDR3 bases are TGTGCCAGCAGTTTGACTGACAACACTGAAGCTTTCTTT. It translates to CASSLTDNTEAFF.